This entry lists 30 T cell receptor beta chains sequenced from one sample in a study of regulatory T cells in long-lasting Graves disease. Time point given: persistent/refractory GD, antithyroid drugs over 5 years with positive TRAb. After RNA was extracted from PBMCs, the TCR library was made from it. For TCR beta, libraries came from iRepertoire HTBI primers and Arm-PCR of CDR3 regions. TCRdb reprocessed the multiplex PCR reads with MiXCR, giving one entry per CDR3 protein. This table has over 350,000 distinct CDR3 sequences, less than 25% appearing once. The source was peripheral blood mononuclear cells (PBMCs), collected when the disease was refractory, from a patient treated with antithyroid drugs. All receptors come from a female donor with Graves disease.

This clonotype was picked up many times. This CDR3 reads CASSYERGGSGNSPLHF. The CDR3 nucleotides read TGTGCCAGCAGCTACGAGCGAGGGGGGTCTGGTAATTCACCCCTCCACTTT. This chain links TRBV7-2 with TRBJ1-6; the D gene is possibly TRBD1 (6 bases). Looked up from germline, CDR1 is SGHTA and CDR2 is FQGNSA. V shed 4 bases and J shed 6 bases, with 19 bases lying between them. This CDR3 spans 17 amino acids.

In this sample, this clonotype turned up many times. The V call is TRBV2, the J call TRBJ1-2, with 11 bases aligning to TRBD1. The germline V gene encodes CDR1 SNHLY and CDR2 FYNNEI. This CDR3 is 12 amino acids long. V was pared by 6 bases and J by 10 bases, with 4 bases of the junction left unmatched. The CDR3 loop reads CASSGTGGVYTF. CDR3 DNA sequence: TGTGCCAGCAGCGGGACAGGGGGAGTCTACACCTTC.

V gene TRBV20-1 combines with J gene TRBJ2-2; TRBD1 might be the D (6 bases). The CDR3 has 13 residues. The germline CDR1 and CDR2 sequences are DFQATT and SNEGSKA (reference sequence). V lost 5 bases and J lost 7, with 14 bases in between. The CDR3: CSARGQLYGELFF. The CDR3 region has the DNA TGCAGTGCTCGTGGACAGTTATACGGGGAGCTGTTTTTT.

This chain connects TRBV27 to TRBJ2-1; 7 bases agree with TRBD2. The CDR3 contains 16 residues. The germline CDR1 and CDR2 sequences are MNHEY and SMNVEV (reference sequence). V shed 4 bases, J shed 3 bases, and the junction held 9 bases outside the gene matches. The CDR3 DNA reads TGTGCCAGCAGTTCACAGAGCGGGACCGGCTACAATGAGCAGTTCTTC. This encodes CASSSQSGTGYNEQFF.

This clonotype showed up many times. The chain is built from TRBV3-1 and TRBJ2-5; TRBD2 is a possible D gene (5 bases). Germline CDR1 reads LGHDT; CDR2 reads YNNKEL (reference sequence). This CDR3 comprises 14 residues. The V end lost 0 bases, the J end lost 7 bases, and 12 bases lay between the germline ends. The CDR3: CASSQERRVGTQYF. As DNA, the CDR3 is TGTGCCAGCAGCCAAGAGAGGCGGGTGGGGACCCAGTACTTC.

Remarks on this clonotype: One end of the junction fails to match germline, which may point to a read error. The chain employs TRBV6-5 and TRBJ2-7, with D tentatively TRBD1 or TRBD2 (6 bases each). The CDR3 covers 15 residues. Germline assignment: CDR1 MNHEY and CDR2 SVGAGI. CDR3: CASGYSSGAASEQYF. CDR3 nucleotides: TGTGCCAGCGGTTACTCATCGGGGGCCGCGAGCGAGCAGTACTTC.

This clonotype was found a few times. CDR3 amino acids: CASSLALGGYTF. CDR3 DNA sequence: TGTGCCAGCAGCTTGGCCCTGGGTGGCTACACCTTC. V usage is TRBV5-6 and J usage is TRBJ1-2; no clear D gene. V was pared by 0 bases and J by 7 bases, with 7 bases between. The CDR3 contains 12 residues. Germline CDR1 is SGHDT and CDR2 is YYEEEE.

This clonotype was found many times. The V and J genes are TRBV7-2 and TRBJ2-5; TRBD1 or TRBD2 may be the D gene (5 bases each). V lost 3 bases and J 1 base, leaving 9 bases between the germline ends. CDR1 and CDR2 from the germline V gene are SGHTA and FQGNSA. The CDR3 runs to 14 residues. CDR3 residues: CASSLGPSQETQYF. As DNA, the CDR3 is TGTGCCAGCAGCTTGGGACCCTCCCAAGAGACCCAGTACTTC.

This clonotype occurred many times. The chain has TRBV27 and TRBJ2-7; D gene uncertain. Deletions cut 2 bases from V and 3 bases from J, with 8 bases between. CDR1 and CDR2 from the germline V gene are MNHEY and SMNVEV (reference sequence). CDR3 length equals 13 residues. The chain's CDR3 is CASSLKPLYEQYF. The CDR3 nucleotides are TGTGCCAGCAGTTTAAAACCCCTCTACGAGCAGTACTTC.

This clonotype was seen more than once but under ten times. The chain carries TRBV20-1 and TRBJ2-7; TRBD2 matches 9 bases. This CDR3 region has 13 residues. CDR1 DFQATT and CDR2 SNEGSKA come from the germline V gene (reference sequence). J gave up 6 bases and V 3 bases, and 6 bases lay outside the gene matches. CDR3 sequence (DNA): TGCAGTGCTAGGTACCTAGCGGGACTCGAGCAGTACTTC. Protein: CSARYLAGLEQYF.

The chain combines TRBV20-1 with TRBJ2-5; no clear D gene. The V gene's germline CDR1 is DFQATT and CDR2 SNEGSKA (reference sequence). V lost 5 bases to trimming and J lost 3 bases, with 13 bases between them. The length of the CDR3 is 13 residues. The CDR3 reads CSASTGLEETQYF. CDR3 DNA: TGCAGTGCTTCTACGGGCCTTGAAGAGACCCAGTACTTC.

This clonotype has more than one count but fewer than ten. The rearrangement links TRBV7-2 to TRBJ1-3; D gene ambiguous. This CDR3 contains 14 residues. V shed 8 bases and J shed 1 base, with 12 bases lying between them. Germline CDR1 is SGHTA and CDR2 is FQGNSA. CDR3 sequence reads: CASGLLGSGNTIYF. The CDR3 DNA reads TGTGCCAGCGGCCTTCTCGGGTCTGGAAACACCATATATTTT.

This chain connects TRBV10-2 to TRBJ2-5, with D possibly matching TRBD1 (5 bases). Deletions cut 8 bases from V and 0 bases from J, with 13 bases between. Germline CDR1 WSHSY, CDR2 SAAADI. This CDR3 is 14 amino acids long. The CDR3 loop reads CASGAGGHQETQYF. The CDR3 bases are TGCGCCAGCGGGGCTGGCGGCCACCAAGAGACCCAGTACTTC.

This clonotype was found a few times. This rearrangement joins TRBV28 to TRBJ1-5, with 7 bases identical to TRBD1. V lost 9 bases and J lost 4; bases outside the gene matches: 6. The germline CDR1 and CDR2 sequences are MDHEN and SYDVKM. CDR3 length equals 13 residues. The CDR3 loop reads CASLGTDNQPQHF. The CDR3 DNA reads as TGTGCCAGTCTCGGGACAGATAATCAGCCCCAGCATTTT.

In its sample, this clonotype was seen many times. The V and J genes are TRBV30 and TRBJ1-6, with D possibly matching TRBD1 (5 bases). Germline V gene data show CDR1 as GTSNPN and CDR2 as SVGIG (reference sequence). The V gene lost 2 bases and the J gene lost 7 bases, with 15 bases spanning the gap. The CDR3 runs 15 residues. CDR3 bases: TGTGCCTGGAGTCCCCGGGACGGCAGGAATTCACCCCTCCACTTT. Its translation: CAWSPRDGRNSPLHF.

The V call is TRBV6-2 or TRBV6-3, the J call TRBJ2-7, with D tentatively TRBD2 (6 bases). The V gene lost 5 bases and the J gene lost 6 bases, with 14 bases spanning the gap. Germline V gene sequence: CDR1 MNHEY, CDR2 SVGEGT. This CDR3 is built from 13 residues. The CDR3 sequence: CASSPSGGFEQYF. The CDR3 DNA follows: TGTGCCAGCAGTCCTTCAGGAGGGTTCGAGCAGTACTTC.

The chain uses TRBV12-3 or TRBV12-4 and TRBJ1-3, with TRBD1 matching 7 bases. The CDR3 sequence is 14 residues long. V was clipped by 6 bases and J by 4 bases; unmatched bases: 6. The DNA of the CDR3 is TGTGCCAGCAGGAGACAGGGTGGGGGAAACACCATATATTTT. Translated, it gives CASRRQGGGNTIYF.

This clonotype was detected many times. The chain combines TRBV28 with TRBJ1-5; 7 bases align to TRBD1. V gave up 10 bases and J gave up 7 bases; unmatched junction bases: 13. The V gene's germline CDR1 is MDHEN and CDR2 SYDVKM. CDR3 length: 14 residues. The CDR3 DNA reads as TGTGCCATCACTAATCAGGGGGTAGGACAGCCCCAGCATTTT. Translating gives CAITNQGVGQPQHF.

Worth noting for this clonotype: At one end the junction does not follow the germline gene, possibly because of a read error. This chain joins TRBV6-1 and TRBJ2-7, with 7 nucleotides matching TRBD2. The CDR3 contains 14 residues. The V gene's germline CDR1 is MNHNS and CDR2 SASEGT. CDR3 sequence: CASREGGSSYEQYF. The CDR3 DNA reads TGTGCCAGCAGGGAAGGCGGGAGCTCCTACGAGCAGTACTTC.

This clonotype was seen more than once but under ten times. V and J are TRBV3-1 and TRBJ1-3; unclear D gene. Germline CDR1 reads LGHDT; CDR2 reads YNNKEL (reference sequence). The CDR3 loop spans 12 amino acids. Trimming removed 3 bases from V and 4 bases from J, with 4 bases in between. CDR3 sequence: CASSQVGNTIYF. The CDR3 nucleotides are TGTGCCAGCAGCCAGGTCGGAAACACCATATATTTT.

This clonotype was observed at least ten times. The chain links TRBV20-1 to TRBJ2-2, with D perhaps given as TRBD1 or TRBD2 (5 bases each). Germline V CDR1 and CDR2: DFQATT, SNEGSKA (reference sequence). The V gene lost 6 bases and the J gene lost 6 bases, with 11 bases spanning the gap. The CDR3 loop spans 12 amino acids. The DNA for the CDR3 is TGCAGTGCCCGGGACGGTCCCGGGGAGCTGTTTTTT. Translated, it gives CSARDGPGELFF.

The chain carries TRBV28 and TRBJ2-7, with TRBD2 matching 8 bases. This CDR3 has 13 residues. CDR1 and CDR2 from the germline V gene are MDHEN and SYDVKM. V was pared by 7 bases and J by 6 bases, with 8 bases of the junction left unmatched. CDR3 coding DNA: TGTGCCAGCAACCCCGGGACTAGGCTCGAGCAGTACTTC. Translation: CASNPGTRLEQYF.

This clonotype was counted at least ten times. The gene calls are TRBV7-9 and TRBJ1-2, with no clear D. Trimming pared 0 bases from V and 4 bases from J, leaving 15 bases between. This CDR3 is built from 16 residues. Germline values: CDR1 SEHNR, CDR2 FQNEAQ (reference sequence). CDR3 bases: TGTGCCAGCAGCTTAGCCCCACAGCCGGCGGTCTATGGCTACACCTTC. Its translation: CASSLAPQPAVYGYTF.

V usage is TRBV20-1 and J usage is TRBJ1-5; possibly TRBD1 for D (5 bases). V was cut by 5 bases and J by 3 bases, with 11 bases left in between. CDR1 and CDR2 (germline): DFQATT, SNEGSKA (reference sequence). The CDR3 runs 13 residues. The CDR3 here is CSAGGHFNQPQHF. The DNA of the CDR3 is TGCAGTGCTGGTGGACATTTCAATCAGCCCCAGCATTTT.

This clonotype has ten or more counts. The chain is built from TRBV2 and TRBJ1-1; TRBD1 is a possible D gene (5 bases). Per germline, CDR1 SNHLY and CDR2 FYNNEI. The CDR3 runs 14 residues. V shed 6 bases and J shed 7 bases, with 18 bases lying between them. The CDR3: CASRTPEGAREAFF. The CDR3 DNA sequence: TGTGCCAGCAGGACCCCCGAAGGGGCCCGTGAAGCTTTCTTT.

CDR3 coding DNA: TGTGCCAGCAGCTTAGACGGCGGGACTAGCCAGGTATACGAGCAGTACTTC. Encoded protein: CASSLDGGTSQVYEQYF. The gene calls are TRBV7-9 and TRBJ2-7; TRBD2 agrees at 9 bases. Germline CDR1 and CDR2: SEHNR and FQNEAQ (reference sequence). The junction had 11 bases not matched to a gene; V was cut back by 1 base and J by 4 bases. This CDR3 region has 17 residues.

The chain joins TRBV9 to TRBJ1-1; 7 nucleotides align to TRBD1. In germline, CDR1 is SGDLS, CDR2 YYNGEE. This CDR3 spans 15 amino acids. The ends lost 4 bases at V and 0 bases at J; junction bases unmatched: 6. CDR3 sequence (DNA): TGTGCCAGCAGCCCATTGGGGACAGTGAACACTGAAGCTTTCTTT. This sequence encodes CASSPLGTVNTEAFF.

In nucleotides, the CDR3 is TGCAGTGCCTCACTTCTAGCGGGAGTAGCGTACGAGCAGTACTTC. Translating gives CSASLLAGVAYEQYF. The rearrangement links TRBV20-1 to TRBJ2-7, with 10 nucleotides matching TRBD2. J was trimmed by 4 bases and V by 6 bases; bases with no gene match: 12. The CDR3 is 15 residues long. Germline V gene data show CDR1 as DFQATT and CDR2 as SNEGSKA (reference sequence).

There are many counts of this clonotype. The chain couples TRBV20-1 to TRBJ2-5; 7 bases line up with TRBD2. With V trimmed by 3 bases and J by 2 bases, 6 bases remained unmatched. From germline, CDR1 is DFQATT and CDR2 SNEGSKA (reference sequence). The CDR3 totals 14 residues. The CDR3 DNA reads as TGCAGTGCTAGGGGCGGGAGACTACAAGAGACCCAGTACTTC. Amino acids: CSARGGRLQETQYF.

The V gene is TRBV7-6, the J gene TRBJ2-7, with 8 bases lining up with TRBD2. CDR1 SGHVS and CDR2 FNYEAQ come from the germline V gene. This CDR3 has 18 residues. The J segment lost 3 bases and the V segment lost 1 base, leaving 14 bases of the junction unmatched. As DNA, the CDR3 is TGTGCCAGCAGCTTAGACGTTGAACGGGGGGGCAATAGCTACGAGCAGTACTTC. It is translated as CASSLDVERGGNSYEQYF.